This paragraph reports one T cell receptor (beta chain). The source of the sample is a study of T-cell reconstitution after alpha-beta-depleted transplantation in children. Germline V gene data show CDR1 as LNHDA and CDR2 as SQIVND (reference sequence). This CDR3 comprises 14 residues. Trimming left V 3 bases short and J 2 bases short, with 11 bases between. Unique molecular identifiers featured in how the TCRbeta library was prepared. TCRdb independently ran MiXCR on the PCR reads; one entry per CDR3 protein. The sample has 490,000 or so distinct CDR3 sequences, around 12% seen once. This sequence joins TRBV19 and TRBJ2-7; D gene unclear. The sequences come from PBMCs from the stem cell graft donor, collected from the stem cell graft. This clonotype was sampled from a human donor who donated a stem cell graft to a child with combined immunodeficiency. The CDR3 spells CASSISGPTYEQYF. The CDR3 nucleotides read TGTGCCAGTAGTATTTCCGGGCCAACCTACGAGCAGTACTTC.